Each of the 29 T cell receptor beta chains below was sequenced from the same sample in a study of long-term antiretroviral therapy in people with HIV. Version v3.0 of the immunoSEQ assay was performed at survey level. Libraries were prepared by immunoSEQ multiplex PCR; TCRdb keeps only in-frame clonotypes and omits some of them. The sample holds more than 45,000 clones, 80% to 90% seen once. Sequences were derived from unsorted PBMCs, sampled 0.8 years after starting antiretroviral therapy. These receptors were taken from a woman between 18 and 29 years old with HIV.

The chain couples TRBV4-3 to TRBJ1-3; a weak D match, TRBD1 (6 bases). V lost 4 bases, J lost 2 bases, and 15 bases lay in between. The CDR3 covers 16 residues. Germline-derived CDR1 and CDR2 are LGHNA and YSLEER. In DNA form, the CDR3 reads TGCGCCAGCAGCCGCCTCCTGGGGGGCCCTGGAAACACCATATATTTT. It is translated as CASSRLLGGPGNTIYF.

The V gene is TRBV6-6, the J gene TRBJ2-7, with 7 bases that match TRBD2. CDR3 length equals 16 residues. Germline-derived CDR1 and CDR2 are MNHNY and SVGAGI (reference sequence). Trimming took 0 bases from V and 5 from J; bases not matched to a gene: 10. DNA for the CDR3: TGTGCCAGCAGTTACTCGAGGGAGGGTACGGTCCACGAGCAGTACTTC. It translates to CASSYSREGTVHEQYF.

The V gene is TRBV7-8, the J gene TRBJ2-7; D possibly uses TRBD1 or TRBD2 (5 bases each). V lost 1 base and J lost 5, with 21 bases in between. The CDR3 has 17 amino acids. CDR1 SGHVS and CDR2 FQNEAQ come from the germline V gene. The CDR3 bases are TGTGCCAGCAGCTTAGGCGGGTGGGCAGGGATCCGGAACGAGCAGTACTTC. This codes for CASSLGGWAGIRNEQYF.

A few counts support this clone. V is TRBV9 and J is TRBJ2-7; maybe TRBD1 (6 bases). Germline V gives CDR1 SGDLS, CDR2 YYNGEE. The ends were cut back, 5 bases at V and 3 bases at J, with 15 bases in the middle. The length of the CDR3 is 14 residues. DNA for the CDR3: TGTGCCAGCAGTGCCGCGACAGGAGGCTACGAGCAGTACTTC. Translation: CASSAATGGYEQYF.

This clone appeared a single time. The V call is TRBV6-4, the J call TRBJ1-1, with TRBD1 matching 7 bases. From germline, CDR1 is MRHNA and CDR2 SNTAGT. The junction had 5 bases not matched to a gene; V was cut back by 6 bases and J by 4 bases. The CDR3 is 13 residues long. The CDR3 bases are TGTGCCAGCAGCCCGACAGGGCCCACTGAAGCTTTCTTT. It encodes CASSPTGPTEAFF.

This clone was detected only a few times. The V call is TRBV7-6, the J call TRBJ2-5; unclear D gene. CDR1 and CDR2 (germline): SGHVS, FNYEAQ. V lost 1 base to trimming and J lost 1 base, with 4 bases between them. The CDR3 extends over 13 amino acids. CDR3 coding DNA: TGTGCCAGCAGCTTAGGTCCCCAAGAGACCCAGTACTTC. This sequence encodes CASSLGPQETQYF. Variable domain in full (rest from reference TRBV7-6 and TRBJ2-5): GAGVSQSPRYKVTKRGQDVALRCDPISGHVSLYWYRQALGQGPEFLTYFNYEAQQDKSGLPNDRFSAERPEGSISTLTIQRTEQRDSAMYRCASSLGPQETQYFGPGTRLLVL.

This sequence joins TRBV13 and TRBJ2-5; D tentatively fits TRBD1 or TRBD2 (5 bases each). Germline CDR1 reads PRHDT; CDR2 reads FYEKMQ (reference sequence). The CDR3 loop spans 13 amino acids. The ends were cut back, 4 bases at V and 5 bases at J, with 11 bases in the middle. CDR3 DNA: TGTGCCAGCAGCTCGGGACCGCCGGAGACCCAGTACTTC. Translation gives CASSSGPPETQYF.

The sample holds one count of this clone. The rearrangement uses TRBV28 and TRBJ2-1; 10 nucleotides line up with TRBD2. Unmatched junction bases numbered 8, after V lost 6 bases and J lost 6 bases. Germline lookup yields CDR1 MDHEN and CDR2 SYDVKM. CDR3 length equals 15 residues. CDR3 residues: CASRISGRASNEQFF. CDR3 bases: TGTGCCAGCAGAATCAGCGGGAGGGCCAGCAATGAGCAGTTCTTC.

The chain has TRBV28 and TRBJ2-5; 7 bases align to TRBD1. The DNA end is a closer match to TRBJ2-7, so the J assignment may be wrong. Germline lookup yields CDR1 MDHEN and CDR2 SYDVKM. The CDR3 length is 15 residues. The CDR3 protein is CASNPGQRISYEQYF. DNA of the CDR3: TGTGCCAGCAACCCGGGACAGAGGATCTCCTACGAGCAGTACTTC.

The chain carries TRBV7-9 and TRBJ1-2; D unclear. The V gene's germline CDR1 is SEHNR and CDR2 FQNEAQ (reference sequence). The CDR3 covers 13 residues. The V end lost 3 bases, the J end lost 8 bases, and 13 bases lay between the germline ends. The CDR3 sequence: CASSLPPPGGYTF. Here the CDR3 DNA reads TGTGCCAGCAGCTTGCCTCCCCCTGGCGGCTACACCTTC.

The CDR3 here is CASRPTGRVTEAFF. The CDR3 nucleotides are TGTGCCAGCAGACCGACAGGGAGGGTCACTGAAGCTTTCTTT. J is TRBJ1-1 and V is TRBV27, with TRBD1 matching over 7 bases. V shed 6 bases and J 4 bases; nucleotides not matched to a gene: 8. The CDR3 loop spans 14 amino acids. Germline lookup yields CDR1 MNHEY and CDR2 SMNVEV (reference sequence).

The chain employs TRBV20-1 and TRBJ1-1; tentatively, D is TRBD1 (5 bases). The CDR3 has 11 amino acids. The germline V gene encodes CDR1 DFQATT and CDR2 SNEGSKA (reference sequence). The CDR3 DNA follows: TGCATGCGGGGGGGTAACACTGAAGCTTTCTTT. It is translated as CMRGGNTEAFF.

The chain employs TRBV11-3 and TRBJ2-2, with 11 bases fitting TRBD1. Trimming cost V 4 bases and J 5 bases; bases outside gene matches: 6. The CDR3 is 16 amino acids. Germline V CDR1 and CDR2: SGHNT, YENEEA. The CDR3 region has the DNA TGTGCCAGCAGCTCTTGGACAGGGGGCGAAACCGGGGAGCTGTTTTTT. It translates to CASSSWTGGETGELFF. The full variable domain, in which reference TRBV11-3 and TRBJ2-2 provide the parts outside the CDR3, is EAGVVQSPRYKIIEKKQPVAFWCNPISGHNTLYWYLQNLGQGPELLIRYENEEAVDDSQLPKDRFSAERLKGVDSTLKIQPAELGDSAVYLCASSSWTGGETGELFFGEGSRLTVL.

The V and J genes are TRBV19 and TRBJ2-1; 9 bases are shared with TRBD2. J gave up 1 base and V 5 bases, and 6 bases lay outside the gene matches. This CDR3 is built from 16 residues. The germline CDR1 and CDR2 sequences are LNHDA and SQIVND (reference sequence). CDR3 sequence (DNA): TGTGCCAGTAGTCCCCTAGCGGGACGGTCCTACAATGAGCAGTTCTTC. Amino acid sequence: CASSPLAGRSYNEQFF.

The rearrangement uses TRBV27 and TRBJ1-1; D remains unclear. Trimming stripped 5 bases from V and 2 bases from J, with 15 bases between. In germline, CDR1 is MNHEY, CDR2 SMNVEV (reference sequence). The CDR3 consists of 15 residues. The CDR3 is CASSPRRNRNTEAFF. For the CDR3, the DNA is TGTGCCAGCAGTCCCAGGCGAAACCGAAACACTGAAGCTTTCTTT.

V gene TRBV7-9 combines with J gene TRBJ2-3; D not certain. Trimming pared 2 bases from V and 0 bases from J, leaving 15 bases between. Germline assignment: CDR1 SEHNR and CDR2 FQNEAQ (reference sequence). This CDR3 is built from 17 residues. For the CDR3, the DNA is TGTGCCAGCAGCTTACCTACTATGGCCTCTAGCACAGATACGCAGTATTTT. Protein product: CASSLPTMASSTDTQYF.

This chain uses TRBV7-3 with TRBJ2-7; D is ambiguous. CDR3 length: 14 residues. The germline gives CDR1 SGHTA, CDR2 FQGTGA. The ends were cut back, 3 bases at V and 2 bases at J, with 11 bases in the middle. CDR3 coding DNA: TGTGCCAGCAGCTTTAGGCCGGTACCCTACGAGCAGTACTTC. It is translated as CASSFRPVPYEQYF.

This rearrangement joins TRBV6-5 to TRBJ2-5, with D unresolved. CDR1 is MNHEY, CDR2 SVGAGI, per germline. This CDR3 comprises 12 residues. V was pared by 0 bases and J by 4 bases, with 3 bases between. The CDR3 loop is CASSYSLETQYF. The CDR3, as DNA: TGTGCCAGCAGTTACTCGCTAGAGACCCAGTACTTC.

The V gene is TRBV5-1, the J gene TRBJ2-7, with 7 bases identical to TRBD1. Trimming cost V 2 bases and J 6 bases; bases outside gene matches: 20. The CDR3 loop spans 18 amino acids. Germline V gene data show CDR1 as SGHRS and CDR2 as YFSETQ. The DNA of the CDR3 is TGCGCCAGCAGCTTTACCGGGACAGCTTCTGAGGTGTGGGGCGAGCAGTACTTC. Amino acids: CASSFTGTASEVWGEQYF.

The rearrangement links TRBV7-3 to TRBJ1-4, with unresolved D. CDR1 and CDR2 (germline): SGHTA, FQGTGA. This CDR3 comprises 13 residues. V dropped 2 bases and J dropped 5 bases, with 6 bases sitting between them. The CDR3 loop reads CASSLGRNEKLFF. Here the CDR3 DNA reads TGTGCCAGCAGCTTAGGCCGGAATGAAAAACTGTTTTTT.

The chain links TRBV6-1 to TRBJ2-3, with TRBD2 matching 13 bases. Trimming at V came to 4 bases and at J to 1 base, leaving 14 bases not matched to a gene. Germline lookup yields CDR1 MNHNS and CDR2 SASEGT. This CDR3 spans 20 amino acids. The DNA for the CDR3 is TGTGCCAGCAGTGGCTGGGGGACTAGCGGGACGATTAGGGGCACAGATACGCAGTATTTT. Translated: CASSGWGTSGTIRGTDTQYF.

The chain couples TRBV6-5 to TRBJ1-4; D is unresolved. Germline V gene sequence: CDR1 MNHEY, CDR2 SVGAGI. The V end was cut by 6 bases, the J end by 3 bases, with 8 bases between. This CDR3 spans 13 amino acids. The CDR3 DNA is TGTGCCAGCAGCGCCGCGGCTAATGAAAAACTGTTTTTT. Translation: CASSAAANEKLFF.

This chain joins TRBV10-3 and TRBJ1-5; D ambiguous. CDR1 and CDR2 (germline): ENHRY, SYGVKD. CDR3 length equals 15 residues. Trimming pared 0 bases from V and 6 bases from J, leaving 12 bases between. CDR3 residues: CAISESRGKAQPQHF. The DNA for the CDR3 is TGTGCCATCAGTGAGTCGAGAGGGAAAGCTCAGCCCCAGCATTTT.

The V and J genes are TRBV27 and TRBJ2-7; D is undetermined. V lost 9 bases to trimming and J lost 1 base, with 16 bases between them. The CDR3 length is 14 residues. Germline loops: CDR1 MNHEY, CDR2 SMNVEV (reference sequence). The CDR3 DNA reads as TGTGCCAGTACCGGCGAGTCCTCTTCCTACGAGCAGTACTTC. It is translated as CASTGESSSYEQYF.

This chain joins TRBV6-6 and TRBJ2-1, with 9 bases that match TRBD2. The trim removed 4 bases at V and 4 bases at J, leaving 5 bases unmatched. CDR3 length equals 15 residues. The germline V gene encodes CDR1 MNHNY and CDR2 SVGAGI (reference sequence). CDR3 region: CASSFRTSEYNEQFF. The CDR3 DNA follows: TGTGCCAGCAGTTTTCGGACTAGCGAGTACAATGAGCAGTTCTTC.

CDR3 region: CASSRVWGPITYEQYF. The DNA for the CDR3 is TGTGCCAGCAGCCGAGTATGGGGACCGATAACCTACGAGCAGTACTTC. The genes are TRBV14 and TRBJ2-7, with D possibly called TRBD1 or TRBD2 (5 bases each). The CDR3 loop spans 16 amino acids. Trimming removed 4 bases from V and 2 bases from J, with 18 bases in between. CDR1 is SGHDN and CDR2 is FVKESK in the germline V gene.

This clone turned up a few times. J is TRBJ2-3 and V is TRBV9; 9 bases are shared with TRBD1. J gave up 5 bases and V 7 bases, and 11 bases lay outside the gene matches. Germline V gene lookup returns CDR1 SGDLS and CDR2 YYNGEE. The CDR3 is 15 residues long. This chain's CDR3 is CASSRTGAPVDTQYF. CDR3 sequence (DNA): TGTGCCAGCTCTCGGACAGGGGCGCCCGTAGATACGCAGTATTTT.

The chain carries TRBV28 and TRBJ2-7; TRBD1 agrees at 10 bases. V shed 5 bases, J shed 3 bases, and the junction held 7 bases outside the gene matches. Per the germline V gene, CDR1 is MDHEN and CDR2 is SYDVKM. This CDR3 has 15 amino acids. The CDR3 sequence is CASSPPGQGFYEQYF. The CDR3 region has the DNA TGTGCCAGCAGTCCTCCGGGACAGGGGTTCTACGAGCAGTACTTC. Full variable domain (remainder filled in from reference TRBV28 and TRBJ2-7): DVKVTQSSRYLVKRTGEKVFLECVQDMDHENMFWYRQDPGLGLRLIYFSYDVKMKEKGDIPEGYSVSREKKERFSLILESASTNQTSMYLCASSPPGQGFYEQYFGPGTRLTVT.

This clone was picked up a small number of times. This chain connects TRBV2 to TRBJ1-2; a weak D match, TRBD1 (5 bases). Looked up from germline, CDR1 is SNHLY and CDR2 is FYNNEI. V was trimmed by 5 bases and J by 8 bases, leaving 15 bases between them. The CDR3 has 13 residues. CDR3 protein: CASSPRGEPGYTF. In nucleotides, the CDR3 is TGTGCCAGCAGTCCCCGGGGGGAGCCCGGCTACACCTTC.